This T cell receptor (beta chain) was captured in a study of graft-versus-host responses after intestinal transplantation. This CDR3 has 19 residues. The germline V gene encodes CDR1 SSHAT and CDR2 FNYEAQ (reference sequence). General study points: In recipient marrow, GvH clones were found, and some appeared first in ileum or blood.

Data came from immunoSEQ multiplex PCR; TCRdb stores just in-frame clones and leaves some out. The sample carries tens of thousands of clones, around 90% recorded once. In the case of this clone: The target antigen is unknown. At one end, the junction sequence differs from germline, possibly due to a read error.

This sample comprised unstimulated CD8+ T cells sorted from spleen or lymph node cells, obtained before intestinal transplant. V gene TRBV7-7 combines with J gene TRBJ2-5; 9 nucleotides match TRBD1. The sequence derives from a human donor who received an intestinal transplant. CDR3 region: CASSLTPGPGQGLWETQYF. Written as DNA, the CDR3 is TGTGCTAGCAGCTTAACACCTGGTCCGGGACAGGGCTTGTGGGAGACCCAGTACTTC.